The entry that follows covers one T cell receptor beta chain sequence. No antigen is known for it. The data derive from a study of cytomegalovirus exposure and HLA in healthy donors. Study conclusions and caveats: No immune exposure information besides CMV serostatus was available.

Vbeta (60) and Jbeta (13) primers were used in the PCR. Libraries were prepared by immunoSEQ multiplex PCR; TCRdb keeps only in-frame clonotypes and omits some of them. In all, the sample yields 80,000 or so clones. Germline values: CDR1 MGHDK, CDR2 SYGVNS. CDR3 length: 13 amino acids. Trimming shortened V by 1 base and J by 7 bases, and 8 bases separated the two germline ends. The sample comprised PBMCs. This receptor was identified in a man between 45 and 60 years old in good health and CMV-seropositive. The chain couples TRBV25-1 to TRBJ1-5; D not certain. In nucleotides, the CDR3 is TGTGCCAGCAGTGAATTGGGAGGACAGCCCCAGCATTTT. It specifies CASSELGGQPQHF.